What follows are 9 T cell receptor beta chains derived from one specimen sequenced in a study of metastatic and nonmetastatic thyroid tumors (dated by TCRdb to the early 2020s). Library construction relied on PCR. The sequencer listed for this sample is Illumina HiSeq 4000. In-frame beta chains were kept once TCRdb had trimmed the public reads at Q25 with fastp and called clones with MiXCR. Across this sample there are 30,000 or so clones, with roughly 21% seen only once. The ten largest clones capture around 8.5% of the sample. None of the patients had been given any treatment before thyroid surgery. Sequencing input: blood. The receptors stem from a female donor with papillary thyroid cancer or a benign thyroid nodule (not recorded which). Some clones in this sample may be carry-over from other donors' samples.

This clone was detected many times. The genes are TRBV27 and TRBJ2-2; 9 bases line up with TRBD2. Germline V gene sequence: CDR1 MNHEY, CDR2 SMNVEV (reference sequence). The ends lost 2 bases at V and 4 bases at J; junction bases unmatched: 11. The CDR3 length is 18 residues. The DNA for the CDR3 is TGTGCCAGCAGTTTAACGGTCGCTAGCGGGACCTTCACCGGGGAGCTGTTTTTT. Its protein is CASSLTVASGTFTGELFF.

The rearrangement joins TRBV4-2 to TRBJ1-2; the match to TRBD1 covers 11 bases. Germline trimming cut 1 base from V and 5 bases from J; bases unmatched to any gene: 6. The CDR3 has 16 residues. Per germline, CDR1 LGHNA and CDR2 YNFKEQ. The CDR3 spells CASSQGTGTGGYGYTF. As DNA, the CDR3 is TGTGCCAGCAGCCAAGGAACGGGGACAGGGGGATATGGCTACACCTTC.

The V gene is TRBV18, the J gene TRBJ2-7; D is perhaps TRBD1 or TRBD2 (5 bases each). With 6 bases removed from V and 6 bases from J, the gap between germline ends came to 9 bases. CDR1 is KGHSH and CDR2 is LQKENI in the germline V gene. The CDR3 runs to 11 residues. The CDR3 sequence is CASSLGVEQYF. The CDR3 DNA follows: TGTGCCAGCTCCCTGGGGGTCGAGCAGTACTTC.

This clone appeared many times. This chain uses TRBV29-1 with TRBJ1-1; D may be TRBD1 (5 bases). The germline V gene has CDR1 SQVTM and CDR2 ANQGSEA. V was clipped by 7 bases and J by 0 bases, with 12 bases between them. The CDR3 contains 13 residues. DNA for the CDR3: TGCAGCGCTAAGACAGAATTGAACACTGAAGCTTTCTTT. This encodes CSAKTELNTEAFF.

This clone was observed a handful of times. This may be a read error: a much more frequent sequence differs by one nucleotide. The chain recombines TRBV24-1 with TRBJ2-1; D is ambiguous. V lost 1 base and J 3 bases, leaving 12 bases between the germline ends. The germline CDR1 and CDR2 sequences are KGHDR and SFDVKD. CDR3 length: 16 residues. Here the CDR3 reads CATSDLSWPGYNEQFF. Here the CDR3 DNA reads TGTGCCACCAGTGATTTATCGTGGCCAGGCTACAATGAGCAGTTCTTC.

This clone is deemed medium-sized (0.01 to 0.1%). V and J are TRBV3-1 and TRBJ1-4; the D is unclear. The CDR3 is 12 residues long. Trimming took 2 bases from V and 4 from J, leaving 2 bases between them. Germline CDR1 and CDR2: LGHDT and YNNKEL (reference sequence). As DNA, the CDR3 is TGTGCCAGCAGCCAAAGTAATGAAAAACTGTTTTTT. It translates to CASSQSNEKLFF.

This clone was counted many times. The chain employs TRBV6-2 or TRBV6-3 and TRBJ2-3; D gene ambiguous. CDR1 is MNHEY, CDR2 SVGEGT, per germline. CDR3 length: 14 amino acids. Between the trimmed V and J ends, which lost 5 bases and 2 bases, there was a span of 11 bases. The CDR3 DNA reads TGTGCCAGCAGTCTCCGAGAAGCCACAGATACGCAGTATTTT. It encodes CASSLREATDTQYF.

The genes are TRBV6-2 or TRBV6-3 and TRBJ2-5; 11 nucleotides agree with TRBD2. J lost 2 bases, V lost 0 bases, and 5 bases had no gene match. Germline lookup yields CDR1 MNHEY and CDR2 SVGEGT. The CDR3 loop spans 17 amino acids. The CDR3 sequence is CASSYSVSSGRQETQYF. The CDR3 DNA sequence: TGTGCCAGCAGTTACTCGGTTTCTAGCGGGAGGCAAGAGACCCAGTACTTC.

V and J are TRBV6-1 and TRBJ2-3, with D perhaps matching TRBD2 (6 bases). Germline lookup yields CDR1 MNHNS and CDR2 SASEGT. V lost 4 bases to trimming and J lost 6 bases, with 17 bases between them. This CDR3 has 15 residues. The CDR3 spells CASSGPSGPGDTQYF. DNA of the CDR3: TGTGCCAGCAGTGGCCCCAGCGGGCCCGGGGATACGCAGTATTTT.